One sample yielded the 24 T cell receptor beta chains listed below, sequenced in a study of OX40 agonist ivuxolimab in advanced cancers. Sequenced by immunoSEQ multiplex PCR; TCRdb stores in-frame clones only, minus some. Altogether over 70,000 clones are present, 85% to 90% being singletons, with the ten largest covering about a tenth. The input for sequencing was CD4+ or CD8+ T cells sorted from blood, taken in a trial of the OX40 agonist ivuxolimab. Receptors originate from an adult with an advanced solid tumor such as melanoma, head and neck, liver or kidney cancer.

The chain recombines TRBV4-1 with TRBJ1-5; the match to TRBD1 covers 8 bases. Germline CDR1 is MGHRA and CDR2 is YSYEKL. The CDR3 runs 16 residues. V lost 4 bases, J lost 4 bases, and 9 bases stayed unmatched. Here the CDR3 reads CASSPRTGSFNQPQHF. CDR3 nucleotides: TGCGCCAGCAGCCCAAGGACAGGGTCGTTTAATCAGCCCCAGCATTTT.

The chain links TRBV2 to TRBJ2-2; 9 bases line up with TRBD1. From germline, CDR1 is SNHLY and CDR2 FYNNEI. The CDR3 consists of 17 residues. Losses at the gene ends were 2 bases for V and 6 bases for J; bases not matched to a gene: 10. The CDR3 protein is CASSEYLGDRVAGELFF. In DNA form, the CDR3 reads TGTGCCAGCAGTGAATACCTGGGGGACAGGGTTGCCGGGGAGCTGTTTTTT.

This clone was detected only once. At one end, the junction sequence differs from germline, possibly due to a read error. The J gene is TRBJ2-1, the V gene TRBV28; D possibly uses TRBD1 or TRBD2 (7 bases each). The CDR3 extends over 16 amino acids. The germline CDR1 and CDR2 sequences are MDHEN and SYDVKM. This chain's CDR3 is CARRGGWGSSYNEQFF. The CDR3 nucleotides read TGTGCCCGCAGGGGGGGGTGGGGAAGCTCCTACAATGAGCAGTTCTTC.

This clone was observed a single time. The chain joins TRBV10-1 to TRBJ2-1, with 10 bases that match TRBD1. This CDR3 is built from 16 residues. The J segment lost 7 bases and the V segment lost 1 base, leaving 7 bases of the junction unmatched. Germline lookup yields CDR1 WNHNN and CDR2 SYGVQD (reference sequence). Here the CDR3 reads CASSEFPGQGMNEQFF. The CDR3 DNA sequence: TGCGCCAGCAGTGAGTTCCCGGGACAGGGGATGAATGAGCAGTTCTTC.

The rearrangement uses TRBV18 and TRBJ2-7; 7 bases fit TRBD2. The CDR3 spans 15 residues. CDR1 is KGHSH, CDR2 LQKENI, per germline. The V and J ends lost 3 bases and 0 bases, in that order; junction bases with no gene match: 5. CDR3 in DNA: TGTGCCAGCTCACCCGGGGGAGGGAGCTCCTACGAGCAGTACTTC. Encoded protein: CASSPGGGSSYEQYF.

The sample holds one count of this clone. The chain links TRBV9 to TRBJ1-1; D gene ambiguous. The CDR3 runs 14 residues. Germline V gene lookup returns CDR1 SGDLS and CDR2 YYNGEE. V lost 2 bases and J lost 2, with 10 bases in between. CDR3: CASSVWPQNTEAFF. The CDR3 DNA reads TGTGCCAGCAGCGTGTGGCCACAAAACACTGAAGCTTTCTTT.

This chain links TRBV19 with TRBJ2-1; 7 bases line up with TRBD2. Germline CDR1 LNHDA, CDR2 SQIVND (reference sequence). The J segment lost 4 bases and the V segment lost 3 bases, leaving 6 bases of the junction unmatched. The CDR3 length is 15 residues. This chain's CDR3 is CASSIGLAEYNEQFF. DNA of the CDR3: TGTGCCAGTAGTATTGGGCTAGCGGAATACAATGAGCAGTTCTTC.

This clone was seen only once. This chain uses TRBV9 with TRBJ1-4; TRBD1 matches at 7 bases. Germline V lookup: CDR1 SGDLS, CDR2 YYNGEE. V lost 4 bases to trimming and J lost 6 bases; unmatched junction nucleotides: 6. This CDR3 spans 14 amino acids. The CDR3 bases are TGTGCCAGCAGCTCAGGGGGTAACCATGAAAAACTGTTTTTT. As protein: CASSSGGNHEKLFF.

The rearrangement uses TRBV7-9 and TRBJ2-3; D unclear. Trimming removed 1 base at V and 5 bases at J, with 7 bases between. This CDR3 comprises 13 residues. The germline V gene has CDR1 SEHNR and CDR2 FQNEAQ (reference sequence). The CDR3 DNA reads TGTGCCAGCAGCTTAGTCCCAGGAGATACGCAGTATTTT. It is translated as CASSLVPGDTQYF.

This clone was found once. V gene TRBV27 combines with J gene TRBJ2-7; the D call may be TRBD1 or TRBD2 (5 bases each). The CDR3 loop spans 12 amino acids. The germline CDR1 and CDR2 sequences are MNHEY and SMNVEV (reference sequence). Trimming took off 6 bases at V and 5 bases at J, with 11 bases between the two ends. In DNA, the CDR3 is TGTGCCAGCAGCCTAGCAGGGAACGAGCAGTACTTC. Translation: CASSLAGNEQYF.

J is TRBJ2-3 and V is TRBV27; unclear D gene. Deletions cut 2 bases from V and 4 bases from J, with 1 base between. The germline V gene encodes CDR1 MNHEY and CDR2 SMNVEV (reference sequence). The CDR3 covers 11 residues. Written as DNA, the CDR3 is TGTGCCAGCAGTTTAGCAGATACGCAGTATTTT. It is translated as CASSLADTQYF.

This rearrangement joins TRBV29-1 to TRBJ2-7; TRBD1 is a possible D gene (5 bases). Trimming removed 0 bases at V and 3 bases at J, with 6 bases between. The CDR3 loop spans 12 amino acids. Germline lookup yields CDR1 SQVTM and CDR2 ANQGSEA. The CDR3 DNA is TGCAGCGTTGAAGACAGGGACTACGAGCAGTACTTC. This sequence encodes CSVEDRDYEQYF.

The J gene is TRBJ2-3, the V gene TRBV2, with TRBD2 matching 10 bases. Trimming cost V 5 bases and J 9 bases; bases outside gene matches: 17. In germline, CDR1 is SNHLY, CDR2 FYNNEI. The CDR3 extends over 17 amino acids. The CDR3 spells CASSSRTGGLAAITQYF. CDR3 nucleotide sequence: TGTGCCAGCAGTTCACGAACCGGAGGACTAGCGGCAATCACGCAGTATTTT.

The gene calls are TRBV7-9 and TRBJ2-3; 13 bases match TRBD2. Germline V lookup: CDR1 SEHNR, CDR2 FQNEAQ (reference sequence). This CDR3 has 19 residues. The trim removed 0 bases at V and 6 bases at J, leaving 12 bases unmatched. The CDR3 bases are TGTGCCAGCAGCTTAGCGCTCGGGACTAGCGGGGAACCCAGGGATACGCAGTATTTT. This translates into CASSLALGTSGEPRDTQYF.

This chain links TRBV19 with TRBJ2-1, with a possible D match to TRBD1 (5 bases). Trimming cost V 1 base and J 0 bases, with 10 bases left between them. Germline V lookup: CDR1 LNHDA, CDR2 SQIVND (reference sequence). This CDR3 has 16 amino acids. CDR3 nucleotides: TGTGCCAGTAGTATAGTGATGGGGCCCTCCTACAATGAGCAGTTCTTC. It codes for CASSIVMGPSYNEQFF.

This clone occurred a few times. The chain joins TRBV7-9 to TRBJ1-2; D not resolved. Looked up from germline, CDR1 is SEHNR and CDR2 is FQNEAQ (reference sequence). The V end was cut by 1 base, the J end by 5 bases, with 14 bases between. This CDR3 spans 15 amino acids. The CDR3, as DNA: TGTGCCAGCAGCTTAGAAGGTTCTAATAGGTATGGCTACACCTTC. This translates into CASSLEGSNRYGYTF.

The rearrangement joins TRBV6-4 to TRBJ1-2; no firm D call. V shed 7 bases and J shed 4 bases, with 13 bases lying between them. Germline CDR1 and CDR2: MRHNA and SNTAGT. There are 13 residues in the CDR3. The CDR3 DNA is TGTGCCAGCAATTCAGGCCCGGGCTATGGCTACACCTTC. Protein: CASNSGPGYGYTF.

This clone was seen just once. This rearrangement joins TRBV11-2 to TRBJ2-7; 9 bases match TRBD2. This CDR3 has 14 residues. V lost 4 bases and J lost 3; bases outside the gene matches: 4. Germline CDR1 SGHAT, CDR2 FQNNGV. This chain's CDR3 is CASSSLAGFYEQYF. In DNA form, the CDR3 reads TGTGCCAGCAGCTCTCTAGCGGGATTCTACGAGCAGTACTTC.

This chain uses TRBV7-8 with TRBJ2-1, with a weak D call TRBD1 (6 bases). The CDR3 length is 13 residues. Germline V CDR1 and CDR2: SGHVS, FQNEAQ. Between the trimmed V and J ends, which lost 3 bases and 7 bases, there was a span of 10 bases. The CDR3 spells CASSFGQKNEQFF. The CDR3 DNA reads as TGTGCCAGCAGCTTCGGACAGAAGAATGAGCAGTTCTTC.

This sequence joins TRBV7-2 and TRBJ1-3; D remains unclear. Trimming took off 5 bases at V and 0 bases at J, with 11 bases between the two ends. The length of the CDR3 is 15 residues. Germline CDR1 is SGHTA and CDR2 is FQGNSA. The CDR3 loop reads CASSPNLSSGNTIYF. CDR3 nucleotides: TGTGCCAGCAGCCCAAACCTTTCCTCTGGAAACACCATATATTTT.

This rearrangement joins TRBV4-1 to TRBJ2-1; the match to TRBD2 covers 13 bases. The CDR3 is 17 amino acids. In germline, CDR1 is MGHRA, CDR2 YSYEKL. The ends lost 2 bases at V and 5 bases at J; junction bases unmatched: 6. CDR3 sequence (DNA): TGCGCCAGCAGCCAAACTAGCGGGGGGGTGAGAGACAATGAGCAGTTCTTC. This encodes CASSQTSGGVRDNEQFF.

This clone is classed as medium-sized. The chain carries TRBV6-6 and TRBJ1-6; perhaps TRBD1 as D (6 bases). The CDR3 consists of 16 residues. Trimming stripped 0 bases from V and 9 bases from J, with 15 bases between. The germline gives CDR1 MNHNY, CDR2 SVGAGI (reference sequence). CDR3 residues: CASSYSGQSVSSPLHF. The CDR3 DNA follows: TGTGCCAGCAGTTACTCAGGACAGTCGGTTTCTTCACCCCTCCACTTT.

This chain joins TRBV27 and TRBJ2-1; 8 positions match TRBD2. There are 16 residues in the CDR3. Trimming removed 6 bases from V and 4 bases from J; junction bases left unmatched: 11. Germline V gene lookup returns CDR1 MNHEY and CDR2 SMNVEV (reference sequence). CDR3 loop: CASSPGGGGLYNEQFF. DNA for the CDR3: TGTGCCAGCAGCCCCGGGGGGGGAGGTTTGTACAATGAGCAGTTCTTC.

The chain recombines TRBV7-8 with TRBJ2-3, with 8 bases aligning to TRBD2. Unmatched junction bases numbered 25, after V lost 5 bases and J lost 6 bases. CDR1 is SGHVS, CDR2 FQNEAQ, per germline. The CDR3 is made up of 20 amino acids. CDR3 sequence reads: CASSLITRVNVAGWWDTQYF. CDR3 DNA sequence: TGTGCCAGCAGCCTCATAACCCGCGTGAATGTAGCGGGGTGGTGGGATACGCAGTATTTT.